The rows below give T cell receptor beta chains drawn from one sample of a study of blood T cell repertoires in COVID-19. The method was immunoSEQ multiplex PCR; TCRdb's version includes in-frame clones alone and lacks a portion of them. The sample shows about 210,000 clones, almost 85% of them seen only once. The specimen was peripheral blood. These receptors all come from a woman aged 35 to 49 with acute or convalescent COVID-19. Each CDR3 is given with its conserved first and last residue. A D gene is named only where the DNA matches it firmly. Not every row has a clone size; where given, it reads once, few, many or a size class.

V	size	J	D	CDR3	DNA
TRBV7-2	once	TRBJ2-7	-	CASSFQGPYEQYF	TGTGCCAGCAGCTTTCAGGGGCCCTACGAGCAGTACTTC
TRBV10-1	-	TRBJ2-7	TRBD2	CASSDTQLAGGTYEQYF	TGCGCCAGCAGTGATACACAACTAGCGGGAGGGACCTACGAGCAGTACTTC
TRBV6-5	-	TRBJ1-5	-	CASSTRAGISQPQHF	TGTGCCAGCAGTACCAGAGCCGGGATTAGTCAGCCCCAGCATTTT
TRBV4-1	-	TRBJ1-4	-	CASSRDSGNEKLFF	TGCGCCAGCAGCCGGGACTCGGGTAATGAAAAACTGTTTTTT
TRBV24-1	-	TRBJ1-5	TRBD1	CAAQSTGEGQPQHF	TGTGCCGCCCAATCGACAGGGGAGGGTCAGCCCCAGCATTTT
TRBV2	-	TRBJ2-3	TRBD2	CASSVTSGSRDTQYF	TGTGCCAGCAGTGTTACTAGCGGGAGCCGAGATACGCAGTATTTT
TRBV2	-	TRBJ2-3	-	CASSGTGVGDTQYF	TGTGCCAGCAGTGGAACGGGGGTAGGAGATACGCAGTATTTT
TRBV13	-	TRBJ2-7	TRBD1	CASSSDRGYEQYF	TGTGCCAGCAGCTCCGACAGGGGATACGAGCAGTACTTC
TRBV5-6	-	TRBJ2-7	TRBD1	CASSLSWTGEQYF	TGTGCCAGCAGCTTGTCATGGACAGGCGAGCAGTACTTC
TRBV27	-	TRBJ2-2	-	CASSLWGDSTGELFF	TGTGCCAGCAGTTTATGGGGGGATTCCACCGGGGAGCTGTTTTTT
TRBV2	-	TRBJ1-4	-	CASSQEGREKLFF	TGTGCCAGCTCACAAGAAGGGAGGGAAAAACTGTTTTTT
TRBV4-1	-	TRBJ2-2	-	CASRAQEGLNTGELFF	TGCGCCAGCAGAGCTCAGGAGGGCCTTAACACCGGGGAGCTGTTTTTT
TRBV10-2	-	TRBJ2-6	TRBD2	CASSESPPASGGEWVSGANVLTF	TGCGCCAGCAGTGAGTCACCACCCGCCAGCGGGGGGGAATGGGTCTCTGGGGCCAACGTCCTGACTTTC
TRBV11-2	-	TRBJ2-1	TRBD2	CASSKTLAGGDSEQFF	TGTGCCAGCAGCAAAACCCTAGCGGGGGGAGATTCTGAGCAGTTCTTC
TRBV5-1	-	TRBJ1-3	-	CASSLDGARGNTIYF	TGCGCCAGCAGCTTGGATGGGGCGCGAGGAAACACCATATATTTT
TRBV5-1	-	TRBJ2-5	-	CASNINKETQYF	TGCGCCAGCAACATTAATAAAGAGACCCAGTACTTC
TRBV9	-	TRBJ1-1	-	CASSINRDRVRDTEAFF	TGTGCCAGCAGCATTAACAGGGATAGGGTCCGGGACACTGAAGCTTTCTTT
TRBV12-3/TRBV12-4	-	TRBJ1-2	-	CASSLGLGGYTF	TGTGCCAGCAGTTTGGGACTGGGGGGCTACACCTTC
TRBV10-3	once	TRBJ2-2	TRBD1	CAISQGAGELFF	TGTGCCATCAGTCAGGGGGCCGGGGAGCTGTTTTTT
TRBV5-1	-	TRBJ2-1	-	CASSALPQVGEQFF	TGCGCCAGCAGTGCCTTGCCCCAGGTCGGTGAGCAGTTCTTC
TRBV15	-	TRBJ2-1	TRBD2	CATSRNLGTSGHNEQFF	TGTGCCACCAGCAGAAATTTGGGGACTAGCGGACACAATGAGCAGTTCTTC
TRBV27	-	TRBJ1-1	TRBD1	CASSSWDRNTEAFF	TGTGCCAGCAGTTCATGGGACAGAAATACTGAAGCTTTCTTT
TRBV29-1	-	TRBJ1-2	TRBD1	CSVATGEGYTF	TGCAGCGTGGCAACAGGGGAAGGCTACACCTTC
TRBV3-1/TRBV3-2	-	TRBJ1-2	-	CASSPRWDIGTSIKYTF	TGTGCCAGCAGCCCTAGGTGGGACATCGGGACCTCTATTAAGTACACCTTC
TRBV11-1	-	TRBJ2-1	TRBD1	CASSSWTGLDNEQFF	TGTGCCAGCAGCTCATGGACAGGGCTTGACAATGAGCAGTTCTTC
TRBV27	-	TRBJ2-2	TRBD1	CASRPASGTGRAGELFF	TGTGCCAGCAGACCCGCGTCCGGGACAGGGCGGGCCGGGGAGCTGTTTTTT
TRBV11-3	-	TRBJ2-1	-	CASSSDYYNEQFF	TGTGCCAGCAGCTCGGACTATTACAATGAGCAGTTCTTC
TRBV2	-	TRBJ2-2	TRBD2	CASSATSGGPTGELFF	TGTGCCAGCAGTGCTACTAGCGGAGGTCCCACCGGGGAGCTGTTTTTT
TRBV6-5	-	TRBJ1-5	-	CASLHGESNQPQHF	TGTGCCAGCCTCCATGGGGAGAGCAATCAGCCCCAGCATTTT
TRBV9	once	TRBJ1-1	TRBD1	CASSVGDRVDTEAFF	TGTGCCAGCAGCGTAGGTGACAGGGTGGACACTGAAGCTTTCTTT